The 6 T cell receptor beta chains in this list originate from one sample, sequenced in a study of blood T cells in healthy people across ages. PCR was performed a second time for about 6 to 12 cycles using a sample-barcoded 5' primer and a J-beta primer mix. TCRdb itself ran the 5' RACE reads through MiXCR, one entry per CDR3 protein. The sample yields about 1.6 million distinct CDR3 sequences, about 31% seen once. Sequencing was performed on blood. The receptors come from a woman aged 25 to 45 in good health.

The V gene is TRBV6-1, the J gene TRBJ1-6; D call uncertain. The germline V gene encodes CDR1 MNHNS and CDR2 SASEGT. The CDR3 runs 17 residues. Trimming stripped 6 bases from V and 0 bases from J, with 15 bases between. This CDR3 is CASRSPGLGSYNSPLHF. CDR3 sequence (DNA): TGTGCCAGCAGGTCACCTGGACTCGGCTCCTATAATTCACCCCTCCACTTT.

This clonotype was counted between two and nine times. The V and J genes are TRBV6-1 and TRBJ2-5, with D perhaps matching TRBD1 (6 bases). The V end was cut by 3 bases, the J end by 0 bases, with 17 bases between. CDR3 size: 17 residues. Germline V gene data show CDR1 as MNHNS and CDR2 as SASEGT. The CDR3 is CASSDARDTTYQETQYF. CDR3 sequence (DNA): TGTGCCAGCAGTGATGCCCGGGACACCACGTACCAAGAGACCCAGTACTTC.

This clonotype was picked up a small number of times. This chain uses TRBV4-1 with TRBJ1-2, with a possible D match to TRBD1 (5 bases). The CDR3 loop spans 15 amino acids. Trimming took off 0 bases at V and 8 bases at J, with 16 bases between the two ends. Germline-derived CDR1 and CDR2 are MGHRA and YSYEKL. Here the CDR3 DNA reads TGCGCCAGCAGCCAAGATCAAGGACACCAGCGGGGCTACACCTTC. Translating gives CASSQDQGHQRGYTF.

This clonotype was recorded many times. The chain uses TRBV29-1 and TRBJ2-3, with 8 bases aligning to TRBD1. Germline assignment: CDR1 SQVTM and CDR2 ANQGSEA. CDR3 length equals 16 residues. This CDR3 reads CTTAAPGTGSADTQYF. The CDR3 DNA sequence: TGCACCACCGCAGCGCCCGGGACAGGTTCTGCAGATACGCAGTATTTT.

The V gene is TRBV21-1, the J gene TRBJ1-2. TRBV21-1 is deemed a pseudogene. CDR3 length: 13 amino acids. The CDR3 nucleotides read TGTGCCAGCAGCTGTAACAGCCACTATGGCTACACCTTC. Amino acids: CASSCNSHYGYTF.

This clonotype was recorded at least ten times. The genes are TRBV10-3 and TRBJ2-1, with D perhaps assigned TRBD1 or TRBD2 (6 bases each). CDR3 length equals 16 residues. Germline V CDR1 and CDR2: ENHRY, SYGVKD. V lost 7 bases and J 9 bases, leaving 25 bases between the germline ends. CDR3 nucleotide sequence: TGTGCCATCAAGGGGAGTCGGGGGCTCGAGGTGGGTGAGCAGTTCTTC. It translates to CAIKGSRGLEVGEQFF.